The 12 T cell receptor beta chains given below trace back to one sample, sequenced in a study of CD8 T cells in Susac syndrome (dated by TCRdb to the late 2010s). The library was made by the immunoSEQ multiplex PCR assay. RNA was extracted with the RNeasy kit and roughly 0.45 to 1 ug was reverse transcribed using random hexamers. Clones were called with MiXCR by TCRdb after fastp trimmed the public reads at Q25, and only in-frame beta chains were retained. Each entry merges the rows of one CDR3 protein and shows their most common DNA and genes. The sample table records about 300,000 distinct CDR3 sequences; approximately 85% of these occur just once. The ten largest clonotypes hold roughly 0.22% of the sample. Input material: CD8+ T cells from PBMCs. These receptors were taken from a human donor with multiple sclerosis.

The chain couples TRBV19 to TRBJ2-5, with D uncertain. Germline CDR1 is LNHDA and CDR2 is SQIVND (reference sequence). With 0 bases removed from V and 5 bases from J, the gap between germline ends came to 13 bases. CDR3 length: 15 amino acids. CDR3 sequence reads: CASSIDLEALETQYF. CDR3 in DNA: TGTGCCAGTAGTATAGATCTCGAAGCTCTCGAGACCCAGTACTTC.

The J gene is TRBJ1-4, the V gene TRBV30; 8 nucleotides align to TRBD1. Germline values: CDR1 GTSNPN, CDR2 SVGIG (reference sequence). The CDR3 extends over 14 amino acids. With V trimmed by 2 bases and J by 16 bases, 15 bases remained unmatched. CDR3 bases: TGTGCCTGGAGTCACGGACAGGGAGTCGCTATACAGTTTTTT. Protein sequence: CAWSHGQGVAIQFF.

The J gene is TRBJ1-2, the V gene TRBV29-1; D gene uncertain. This CDR3 comprises 11 residues. V gave up 7 bases and J gave up 4 bases, with 10 bases separating them. CDR1 SQVTM and CDR2 ANQGSEA come from the germline V gene. The CDR3 DNA sequence: TGCAGCGCGACGGAGGGCTATGGCTACACCTTC. Translated, it gives CSATEGYGYTF. The complete variable domain, with remaining parts taken from reference TRBV29-1 and TRBJ1-2, reads SAVISQKPSRDICQRGTSLTIQCQVDSQVTMMFWYRQQPGQSLTLIATANQGSEATYESGFVIDKFPISRPNLTFSTLTVSNMSPEDSSIYLCSATEGYGYTFGSGTRLTVV.

The rearrangement joins TRBV15 to TRBJ2-3, with D maybe TRBD2 (5 bases). This CDR3 comprises 15 residues. In germline, CDR1 is LNHNV, CDR2 YYDKDF (reference sequence). The germline V and J ends were trimmed by 0 bases and 2 bases, with 9 bases remaining between them. CDR3 in amino acids: CATSRESAATDTQYF. CDR3 sequence (DNA): TGTGCCACCAGCAGAGAATCAGCGGCCACAGATACGCAGTATTTT.

In this sample, this clonotype turned up a few times. The CDR3 coding sequence is TGTGCCAGCAGCCCGCCGACTAGCGGGCTAACCTACGAGCAGTACTTC. Translating gives CASSPPTSGLTYEQYF. The chain employs TRBV7-8 and TRBJ2-7; TRBD2 matches at 10 bases. The CDR3 has 16 amino acids. Germline V gene sequence: CDR1 SGHVS, CDR2 FQNEAQ. The junction had 9 bases not matched to a gene; V was cut back by 5 bases and J by 2 bases.

This chain connects TRBV27 to TRBJ2-1, with 7 bases lining up with TRBD2. Germline CDR1 is MNHEY and CDR2 is SMNVEV (reference sequence). This CDR3 is 15 amino acids long. The V segment lost 7 bases and the J segment 0 bases; nucleotides outside the gene matches: 6. The CDR3 DNA reads as TGTGCCAGCAATTTCGGCGGGGGCTCCTACAATGAGCAGTTCTTC. Its translation: CASNFGGGSYNEQFF.

The V call is TRBV4-2, the J call TRBJ1-1; D is perhaps TRBD1 (6 bases). Germline V gives CDR1 LGHNA, CDR2 YNFKEQ. With 4 bases removed from V and 3 bases from J, the gap between germline ends came to 18 bases. The CDR3 is 16 amino acids. The CDR3 DNA reads as TGTGCCAGCAGCCCCGCAGGGGCTCGGGGGGACACTGAAGCTTTCTTT. Translated: CASSPAGARGDTEAFF.

The V call is TRBV29-1, the J call TRBJ1-2; 7 bases align to TRBD1. There are 12 residues in the CDR3. CDR1 is SQVTM, CDR2 ANQGSEA, per germline. V trimming: 7 bases; J trimming: 7 bases; junction bases outside the gene matches: 9. The CDR3 loop is CSAATGIPGYTF. The CDR3 DNA reads as TGCAGCGCCGCGACAGGGATCCCTGGCTACACCTTC.

V gene TRBV7-9 combines with J gene TRBJ1-2, with D unresolved. Germline V CDR1 and CDR2: SEHNR, FQNEAQ (reference sequence). The CDR3 covers 12 residues. The V and J ends lost 1 base and 4 bases respectively, with 4 bases between them. The CDR3 loop reads CASSLDSYGYTF. CDR3 sequence (DNA): TGTGCCAGCAGCTTAGACAGCTATGGCTACACCTTC.

The gene calls are TRBV20-1 and TRBJ2-1, with unresolved D. Germline CDR1 is DFQATT and CDR2 is SNEGSKA (reference sequence). V dropped 3 bases and J dropped 7 bases, with 10 bases sitting between them. CDR3 length equals 12 residues. This chain's CDR3 is CSASLKWNEQFF. The CDR3 nucleotides are TGCAGTGCTAGCTTAAAATGGAATGAGCAGTTCTTC.

J is TRBJ2-2 and V is TRBV11-3; no definite D call. The CDR3 is made up of 14 amino acids. V lost 5 bases to trimming and J lost 6 bases, with 13 bases between them. Germline CDR1 and CDR2: SGHNT and YENEEA. The CDR3 DNA reads as TGTGCCAGCAGCCCCAGGATGGGCTCCGGGGAGCTGTTTTTT. It codes for CASSPRMGSGELFF.

This clonotype was picked up one time. V usage is TRBV28 and J usage is TRBJ2-3; 11 nucleotides line up with TRBD1. V dropped 11 bases and J dropped 3; count of bases not matched to a gene: 4. This CDR3 is 13 amino acids long. The germline V gene has CDR1 MDHEN and CDR2 SYDVKM. CDR3 nucleotides: TGTGCCGGACGGGACAGGGGGACAGATACGCAGTATTTT. It yields the protein CAGRDRGTDTQYF.